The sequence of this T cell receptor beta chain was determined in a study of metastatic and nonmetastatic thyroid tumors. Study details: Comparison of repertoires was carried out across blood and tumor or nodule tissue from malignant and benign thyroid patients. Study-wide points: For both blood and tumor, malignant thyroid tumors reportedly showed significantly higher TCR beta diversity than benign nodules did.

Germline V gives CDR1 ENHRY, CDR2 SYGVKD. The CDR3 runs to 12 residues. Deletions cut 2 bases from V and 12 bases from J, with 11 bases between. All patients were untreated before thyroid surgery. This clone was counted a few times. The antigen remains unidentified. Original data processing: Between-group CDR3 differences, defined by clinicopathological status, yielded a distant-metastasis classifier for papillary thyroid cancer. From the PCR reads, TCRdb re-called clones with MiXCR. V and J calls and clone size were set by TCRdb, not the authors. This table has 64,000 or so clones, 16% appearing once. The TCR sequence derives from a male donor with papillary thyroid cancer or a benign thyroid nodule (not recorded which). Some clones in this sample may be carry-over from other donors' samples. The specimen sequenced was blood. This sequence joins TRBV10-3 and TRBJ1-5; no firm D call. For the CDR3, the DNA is TGTGCCATCAGTGAGAGCGAGGGTCTCCAGCATTTT. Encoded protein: CAISESEGLQHF.